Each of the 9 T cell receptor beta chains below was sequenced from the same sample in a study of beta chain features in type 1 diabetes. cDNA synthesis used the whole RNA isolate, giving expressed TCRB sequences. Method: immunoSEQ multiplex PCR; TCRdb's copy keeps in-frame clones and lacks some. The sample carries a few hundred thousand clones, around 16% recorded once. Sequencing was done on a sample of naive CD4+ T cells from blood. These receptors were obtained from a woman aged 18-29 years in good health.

The CDR3 bases are TGTGCCAGCAGTACCGCCTACCCAGAAGCTTTCTTT. Translated: CASSTAYPEAFF. V and J are TRBV28 and TRBJ1-1; D gene uncertain. The length of the CDR3 is 12 residues. The V gene's germline CDR1 is MDHEN and CDR2 SYDVKM. V was shortened by 5 bases and J by 8 bases, with 12 bases between the two germline ends.

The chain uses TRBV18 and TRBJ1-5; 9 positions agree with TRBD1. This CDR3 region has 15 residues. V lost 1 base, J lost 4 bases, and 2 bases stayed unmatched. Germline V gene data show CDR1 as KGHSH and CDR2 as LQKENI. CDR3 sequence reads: CASSPQGTGNQPQHF. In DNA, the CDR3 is TGTGCCAGCTCACCACAAGGGACAGGGAATCAGCCCCAGCATTTT.

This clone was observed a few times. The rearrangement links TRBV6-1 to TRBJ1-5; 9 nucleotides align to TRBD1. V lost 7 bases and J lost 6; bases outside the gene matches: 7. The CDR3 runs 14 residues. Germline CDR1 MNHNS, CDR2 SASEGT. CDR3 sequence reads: CASKLNRGLQPQHF. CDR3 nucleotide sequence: TGTGCCAGCAAGCTGAACAGGGGGCTTCAGCCCCAGCATTTT.

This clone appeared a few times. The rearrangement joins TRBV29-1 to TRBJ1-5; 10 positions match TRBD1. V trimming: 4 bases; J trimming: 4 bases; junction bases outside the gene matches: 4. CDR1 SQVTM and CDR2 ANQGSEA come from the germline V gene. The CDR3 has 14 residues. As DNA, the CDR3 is TGCAGCGTTGGGACAGGGGGTCGAAATCAGCCCCAGCATTTT. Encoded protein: CSVGTGGRNQPQHF.

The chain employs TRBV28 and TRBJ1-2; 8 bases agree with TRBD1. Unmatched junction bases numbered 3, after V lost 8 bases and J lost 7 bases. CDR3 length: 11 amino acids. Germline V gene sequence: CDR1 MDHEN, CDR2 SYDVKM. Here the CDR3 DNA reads TGTGCCAGCTCCGGGACAGGTGGCTACACCTTC. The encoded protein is CASSGTGGYTF.

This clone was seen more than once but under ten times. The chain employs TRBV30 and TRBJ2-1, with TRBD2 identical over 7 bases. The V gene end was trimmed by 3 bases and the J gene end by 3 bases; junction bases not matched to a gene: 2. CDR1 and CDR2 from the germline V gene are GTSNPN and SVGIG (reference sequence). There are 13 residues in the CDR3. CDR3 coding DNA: TGTGCCTGGAGAGCGGGGTTCTACAATGAGCAGTTCTTC. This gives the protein CAWRAGFYNEQFF.

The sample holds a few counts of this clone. CDR3 sequence (DNA): TGTGCCAGCAGCCGTACGGCACAGAACTATGGCTACACCTTC. It is translated as CASSRTAQNYGYTF. V usage is TRBV7-9 and J usage is TRBJ1-2; D uncertain. Germline V CDR1 and CDR2: SEHNR, FQNEAQ (reference sequence). Deletions cut 5 bases from V and 2 bases from J, with 12 bases between. The CDR3 has 14 amino acids.

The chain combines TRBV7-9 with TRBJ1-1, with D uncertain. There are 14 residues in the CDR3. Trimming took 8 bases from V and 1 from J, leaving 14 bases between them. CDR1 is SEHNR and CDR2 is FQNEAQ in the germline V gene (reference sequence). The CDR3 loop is CASGPFNANTEAFF. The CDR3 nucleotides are TGTGCCAGCGGCCCCTTTAATGCGAACACTGAAGCTTTCTTT.

The DNA of the CDR3 is TGTGCCAGCAACGACAGGACAGGGAGTACCCAGCCCCAGCATTTT. It encodes CASNDRTGSTQPQHF. The chain carries TRBV2 and TRBJ1-5; TRBD1 matches at 8 bases. The germline V gene has CDR1 SNHLY and CDR2 FYNNEI. The trim removed 7 bases at V and 7 bases at J, leaving 12 bases unmatched. CDR3 length equals 15 residues.